The T cell receptor (beta chain) described here comes from a study of blood T cells in healthy people across ages. A second PCR, run for about 6 to 11 cycles, used a sample-barcoded 5' primer plus a J-beta primer mix. TCRdb reprocessed the 5' RACE reads via MiXCR and lists one record per CDR3 protein. The table lists over 950,000 distinct CDR3 sequences, 35% to 45% of them singletons. The CDR3 length is 12 residues. Per the germline V gene, CDR1 is SGHNT and CDR2 is YYREEE (reference sequence). V gave up 5 bases and J gave up 7 bases, with 10 bases separating them. The clonotype comes from a man aged 18 to 29 in good health. The sequenced material came from blood. V is TRBV5-4 and J is TRBJ2-1; the D is unclear. As DNA, the CDR3 is TGTGCCAGCAGTTTTAACAGAAATGAGCAGTTCTTC. This codes for CASSFNRNEQFF.